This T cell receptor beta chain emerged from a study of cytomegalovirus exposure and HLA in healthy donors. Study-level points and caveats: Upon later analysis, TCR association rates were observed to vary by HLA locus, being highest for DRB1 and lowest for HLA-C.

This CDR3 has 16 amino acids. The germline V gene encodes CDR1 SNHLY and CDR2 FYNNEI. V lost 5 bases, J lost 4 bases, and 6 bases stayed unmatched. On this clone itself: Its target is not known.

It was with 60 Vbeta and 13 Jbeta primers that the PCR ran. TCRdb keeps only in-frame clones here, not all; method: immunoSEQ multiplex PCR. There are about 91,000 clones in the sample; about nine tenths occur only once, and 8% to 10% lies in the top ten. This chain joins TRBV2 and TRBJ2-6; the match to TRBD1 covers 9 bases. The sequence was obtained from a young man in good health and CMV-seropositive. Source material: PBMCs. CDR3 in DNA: TGTGCCAGCAGTAACGGACAGGGGAAAGGGGCCAACGTCCTGACTTTC. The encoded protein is CASSNGQGKGANVLTF.